This TCR beta chain was documented in a study of blood T cell repertoires in COVID-19. Study in general: T cells, B-cell-depleted T cells, or PBMCs provided the cDNA or gDNA that served as material.

Per the authors' pipeline: Estimates of nucleated cell counts were drawn from the amplification of reference gene primers. Clones were read by immunoSEQ multiplex PCR, and TCRdb kept only the in-frame ones, dropping some. That table supplies the V and J calls and clone size; D and trimming were determined from the DNA. The sample includes approximately 470,000 clones, around 90% of them seen just once. This CDR3 is built from 16 residues. V was pared by 3 bases and J by 2 bases, with 14 bases between. Germline assignment: CDR1 SGHVS and CDR2 FNYEAQ. The sequencing sample was made of PBMCs or T cells enriched from blood (not recorded which). The origin of this receptor is a woman between 18 and 29 years old who had recovered from COVID-19. The chain links TRBV7-6 to TRBJ1-3, with D perhaps matching TRBD1 (5 bases). The CDR3 DNA sequence: TGTGCCAGCAGCTTCCGGGGGACCTCGCCTGGAAACACCATATATTTT. This translates into CASSFRGTSPGNTIYF.